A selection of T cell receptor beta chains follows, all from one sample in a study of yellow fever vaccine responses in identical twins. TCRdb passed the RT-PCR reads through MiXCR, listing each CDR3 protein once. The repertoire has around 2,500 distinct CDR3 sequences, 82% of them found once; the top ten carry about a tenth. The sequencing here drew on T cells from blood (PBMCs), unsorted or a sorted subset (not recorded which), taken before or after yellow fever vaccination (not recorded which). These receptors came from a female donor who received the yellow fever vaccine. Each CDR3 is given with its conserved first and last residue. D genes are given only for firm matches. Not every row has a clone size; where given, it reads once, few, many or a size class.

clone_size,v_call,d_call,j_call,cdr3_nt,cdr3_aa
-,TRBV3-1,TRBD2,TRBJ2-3,TGTGCCAGCAGCCGTCGGACTAGCGGGGTCGGGGATACGCAGTATTTT,CASSRRTSGVGDTQYF
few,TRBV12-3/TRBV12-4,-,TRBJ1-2,TGTGCCAGCAGATTAGCGGGCAGGATTGAAGGCTACACCTTC,CASRLAGRIEGYTF
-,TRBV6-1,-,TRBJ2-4,TGTGCCAGCACCTCAGCACTAGCCAAAAACATTCAGTACTTC,CASTSALAKNIQYF
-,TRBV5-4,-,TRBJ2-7,TGTGCCAGCAGCCCTAAACACATGGACGGATCCTACGAGCAGTACTTC,CASSPKHMDGSYEQYF
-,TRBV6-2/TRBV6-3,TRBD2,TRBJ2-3,TGTGCCAGCAGTTACCCCGGGACTAGCGGAGATACGCAGTATTTT,CASSYPGTSGDTQYF
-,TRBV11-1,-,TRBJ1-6,TGTGCCAGCAGCTTATCGGGGACTCAATATAATTCACCCCTCCACTTT,CASSLSGTQYNSPLHF
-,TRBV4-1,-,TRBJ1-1,TGCGCCAGCAGCCCTGTGGGTGGTGCCACTGAAGCTTTCTTT,CASSPVGGATEAFF
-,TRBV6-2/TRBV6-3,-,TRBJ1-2,TGTGCCAGCTCCCGGACAGCCGTTAACTATGGCTACACCTTC,CASSRTAVNYGYTF
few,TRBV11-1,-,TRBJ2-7,TGTGCCAGCAGCTTCGTGGCAGGGACCTACGAGCAGTACTTC,CASSFVAGTYEQYF
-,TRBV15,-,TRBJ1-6,TGTGCCACCAGCAGAGATCCACGACAGATTAATTCACCCCTCCACTTT,CATSRDPRQINSPLHF
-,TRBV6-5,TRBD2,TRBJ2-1,TGTGCCAGCAGGTCTCGACTAGCGGGATACAATGAGCAGTTCTTC,CASRSRLAGYNEQFF
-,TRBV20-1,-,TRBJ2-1,TGCAGTGCTAGTCAGATCAATGAGCAGTTCTTC,CSASQINEQFF
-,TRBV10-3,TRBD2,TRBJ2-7,TGTGCCATCAAGATTGGGCTAGCGGACTACGAGCAGTACTTC,CAIKIGLADYEQYF
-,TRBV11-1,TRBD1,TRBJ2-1,TGTGCCAGCAGCTTCGGACAGGGCCCCTACAATGAGCAGTTCTTC,CASSFGQGPYNEQFF
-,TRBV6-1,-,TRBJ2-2,TGTGCCAGCGGCTCGGGATTGGCCGGGGAGCTGTTTTTT,CASGSGLAGELFF
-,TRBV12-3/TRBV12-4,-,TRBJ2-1,TGTGCCAGCAGCCATACTAGCTCCTACAATGAGCAGTTCTTC,CASSHTSSYNEQFF
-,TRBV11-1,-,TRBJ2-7,TGTGCCAGCTCCGCTTTTGGCGAGCAGTACTTC,CASSAFGEQYF
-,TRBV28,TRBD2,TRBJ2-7,TGTGCCAGCAGTCAACCCACAGCGGGAGATGAGCAGTACTTC,CASSQPTAGDEQYF
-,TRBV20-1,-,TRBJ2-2,TGCAGTGCTAGGACACGAGGCACCGGGGAGCTGTTTTTT,CSARTRGTGELFF
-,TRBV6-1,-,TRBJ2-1,TGTGCCAGCAGTGGAAGATCTTATGAGCAGTTCTTC,CASSGRSYEQFF
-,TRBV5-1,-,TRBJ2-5,TGCGCCAGCAGCCAATCTAGCGAAGAGACCCAGTACTTC,CASSQSSEETQYF
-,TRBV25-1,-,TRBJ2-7,TGTGCCAGCAGGGGGACTCGTTACGAGCAGTACTTC,CASRGTRYEQYF
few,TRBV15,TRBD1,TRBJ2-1,TGTGCCACCAGCAGAGATGCTTACAGGGGGATGAATGAGCAGTTCTTC,CATSRDAYRGMNEQFF
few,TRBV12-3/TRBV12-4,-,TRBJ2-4,TGTGCCAGCAGTCCTGCCAGATTACTAGCCAAAAACATTCAGTACTTC,CASSPARLLAKNIQYF
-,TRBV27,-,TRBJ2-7,TGTGCCAGCAGTGTGTCAGACTCCTACGAGCAGTACTTC,CASSVSDSYEQYF
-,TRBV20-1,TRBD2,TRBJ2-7,TGCAGTGCTAGCGCTAGCGGGAGAGAGCAGTACTTC,CSASASGREQYF
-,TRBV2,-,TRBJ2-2,TGTGCCAGCAGTTCAGCAGGGAGGGGGGCGAACACCGGGGAGCTGTTTTTT,CASSSAGRGANTGELFF
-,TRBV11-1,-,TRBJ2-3,TGTGCCAGCAGCCCTGCCCTCACAGATACGCAGTATTTT,CASSPALTDTQYF
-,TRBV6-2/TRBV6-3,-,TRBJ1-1,TGTGCCAGCAGTTACTCCTACCCAATGAACACTGAAGCTTTCTTT,CASSYSYPMNTEAFF
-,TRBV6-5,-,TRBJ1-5,TGTGCCAGCAGTTACACCCCTCCGGGGGGTTATAGCAATCAGCCCCAGCATTTT,CASSYTPPGGYSNQPQHF
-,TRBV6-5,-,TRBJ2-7,TGTGCCAGCAGTTACTCCCCCAAGACCCGCACGTCCTACGAGCAGTACTTC,CASSYSPKTRTSYEQYF
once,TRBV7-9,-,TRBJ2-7,TGTGCCAGCAGCAGAGGCGACTACGAGCAGTACTTC,CASSRGDYEQYF
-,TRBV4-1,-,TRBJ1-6,TGCGCCAGCAGCCGGGTCCTGAGCTCCTATAATTCACCCCTCCACTTT,CASSRVLSSYNSPLHF
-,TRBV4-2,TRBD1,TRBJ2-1,TGTGCCAGCAGCCGATGGGACAGGGGTCCCCAGCGTGTCGTTAACGACTACAATGAGCAGTTCTTC,CASSRWDRGPQRVVNDYNEQFF
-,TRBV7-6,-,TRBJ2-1,TGTGCCAGCAGCTTAGGTCCCGGCAATGAGCAGTTCTTC,CASSLGPGNEQFF
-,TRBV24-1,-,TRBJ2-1,TGTGCCACCAGTGATGGCGGGGCGGGAAATGAGCAGTTCTTC,CATSDGGAGNEQFF
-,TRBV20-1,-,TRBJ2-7,TGCAGTGCTGGGGGGATACTAAGCTCCTACGAGCAGTACTTC,CSAGGILSSYEQYF
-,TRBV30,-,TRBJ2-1,TGTGCCTGGAGTGAAGGGGGGCCGTACAATGAGCAGTTCTTC,CAWSEGGPYNEQFF
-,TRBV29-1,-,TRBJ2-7,TGCAGCTACCGAAGGGGGTCCATCGAGCAGTACTTC,CSYRRGSIEQYF
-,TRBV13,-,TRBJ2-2,TGTGCCAGCAACCAGGGACGCACCGGGGAGCTGTTTTTT,CASNQGRTGELFF
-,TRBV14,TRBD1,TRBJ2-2,TGTGCCAGCAGCCACCTGACAGGGGAATCCGGGGAGCTGTTTTTT,CASSHLTGESGELFF
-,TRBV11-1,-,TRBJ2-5,TGTGCCAGCAGCCCAAACGACGTGGGGCTAATCCAAGAGACCCAGTACTTC,CASSPNDVGLIQETQYF
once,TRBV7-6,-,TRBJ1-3,TGTGCCAGCAAGATGCACAGCTCTGGAAACACCATATATTTT,CASKMHSSGNTIYF
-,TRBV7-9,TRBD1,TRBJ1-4,TGTGCCAGCAGCCTGACAGGGTCCCTGAATGGACTGTTTTTT,CASSLTGSLNGLFF
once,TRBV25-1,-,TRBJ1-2,TGTGCCAGCAGTATAACAGCGGGCGGCTACACCTTC,CASSITAGGYTF
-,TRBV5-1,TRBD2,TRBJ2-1,TGCGCCAGCAGCTTGGTCCTAGCGGCGAACAATGAGCAGTTCTTC,CASSLVLAANNEQFF
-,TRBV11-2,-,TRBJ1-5,TGTGCCAGCAGCCCGCAGGGATATCAGCCCCAGCATTTT,CASSPQGYQPQHF
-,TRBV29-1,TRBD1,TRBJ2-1,TGCAGCGTTTACCTTCCAGGGGGATTCCCCCACAATGAGCAGTTCTTC,CSVYLPGGFPHNEQFF
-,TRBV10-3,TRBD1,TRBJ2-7,TGTGCCATCAGGGGGGACAGCCTTGTTCTTACGGAGCAGTACTTC,CAIRGDSLVLTEQYF
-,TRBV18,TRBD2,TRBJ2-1,TGTGCCAGCTCACCACCCGAGCGGGAGGGCCGCAATGAGCAGTTCTTC,CASSPPEREGRNEQFF
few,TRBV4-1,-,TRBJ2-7,TGCGCCAGCAGCCAAGTCGCGGGGACCTCCTACGAGCAGTACTTC,CASSQVAGTSYEQYF
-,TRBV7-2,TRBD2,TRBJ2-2,TGTGCCAGCAGCTTCAGCGGGAGGGCCCACACCGGGGAGCTGTTTTTT,CASSFSGRAHTGELFF
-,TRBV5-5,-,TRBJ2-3,TGTGCCAGCAGCTTGACAGGGTTGGAAGATACGCAGTATTTT,CASSLTGLEDTQYF
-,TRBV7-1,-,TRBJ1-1,TGTGCCAGCAGCTCTTGGACCGGCTACACTGAAGCTTTCTTT,CASSSWTGYTEAFF
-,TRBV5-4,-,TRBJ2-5,TGTGCCAGCAGCTTGACAGGCCCTACGTACCAAGAGACCCAGTACTTC,CASSLTGPTYQETQYF
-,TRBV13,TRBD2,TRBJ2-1,TGTGCCAGCAGCTTAGGGGGAACGGCGGGGGTGGAGCAGTTCTTC,CASSLGGTAGVEQFF
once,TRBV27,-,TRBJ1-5,TGTGCCAGCAGTTTGGGGAATCAGCCCCAGCATTTT,CASSLGNQPQHF
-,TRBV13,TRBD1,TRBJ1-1,TGTGCCAGCAGCCGCAGGGGGTGGAACACTGAAGCTTTCTTT,CASSRRGWNTEAFF
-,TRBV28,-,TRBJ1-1,TGTGCCAGCAGTTTAACCAGGGCAACTGAAGCTTTCTTT,CASSLTRATEAFF